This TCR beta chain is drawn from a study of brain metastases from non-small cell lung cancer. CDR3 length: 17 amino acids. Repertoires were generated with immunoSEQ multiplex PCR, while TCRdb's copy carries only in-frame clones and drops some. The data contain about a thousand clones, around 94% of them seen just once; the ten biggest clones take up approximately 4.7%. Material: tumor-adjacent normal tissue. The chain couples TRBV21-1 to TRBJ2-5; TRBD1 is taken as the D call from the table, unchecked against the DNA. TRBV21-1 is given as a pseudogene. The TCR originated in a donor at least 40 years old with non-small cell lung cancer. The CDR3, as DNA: TGTGCCAGCAGCAAAAAAAAAGACCGGGACAGGGGAGAGACCCAGTACTTC. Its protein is CASSKKKDRDRGETQYF.